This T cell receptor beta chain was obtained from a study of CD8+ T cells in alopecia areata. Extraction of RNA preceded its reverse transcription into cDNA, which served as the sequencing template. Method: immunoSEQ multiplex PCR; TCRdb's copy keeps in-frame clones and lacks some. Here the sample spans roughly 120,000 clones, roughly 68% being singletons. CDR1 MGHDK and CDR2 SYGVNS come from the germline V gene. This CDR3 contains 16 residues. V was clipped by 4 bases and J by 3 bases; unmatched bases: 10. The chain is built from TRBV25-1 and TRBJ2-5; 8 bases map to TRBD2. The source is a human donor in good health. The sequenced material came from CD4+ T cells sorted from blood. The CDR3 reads CASSAAKRTSKETQYF. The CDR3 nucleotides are TGTGCCAGCAGTGCTGCGAAAAGGACTAGCAAAGAGACCCAGTACTTC.